Listed here are 22 T cell receptor beta chains from one sample, sequenced in a study of T cell responses to AZD1222 COVID-19 vaccine. The table came from immunoSEQ multiplex PCR; TCRdb's copy has only in-frame clones and leaves some out. In the table there are some 160,000 clones, approximately 90% of which are singletons. Sequencing was performed on peripheral blood, taken on day 0 of AZD1222 vaccination. These receptors were obtained from an adult in good health.

This clone was seen a handful of times. The chain employs TRBV3-1 (or the pseudogene TRBV3-2) and TRBJ1-1, with D uncertain. The V and J ends lost 3 bases and 5 bases respectively, with 10 bases between them. There are 13 residues in the CDR3. Germline-derived CDR1 and CDR2 are LGHDT and YNNKEL (reference sequence). The CDR3 coding sequence is TGTGCCAGCAGCCAGGCGACAATAACTGAAGCTTTCTTT. This codes for CASSQATITEAFF.

The rearrangement joins TRBV29-1 to TRBJ2-3, with 7 positions matching TRBD1. Trimming removed 3 bases from V and 3 bases from J; junction bases left unmatched: 6. Per the germline V gene, CDR1 is SQVTM and CDR2 is ANQGSEA. The CDR3 length is 14 residues. The CDR3 loop is CSVDGRRGTDTQYF. The CDR3 DNA reads TGCAGCGTTGATGGTCGCAGGGGGACAGATACGCAGTATTTT.

V is TRBV7-2 and J is TRBJ2-7; no clear D gene. The germline V gene encodes CDR1 SGHTA and CDR2 FQGNSA. Trimming shortened V by 2 bases and J by 0 bases, and 8 bases separated the two germline ends. CDR3 size: 14 residues. CDR3 bases: TGTGCCAGCAGCTTACGGCGAGACTCCTACGAGCAGTACTTC. Translation gives CASSLRRDSYEQYF.

The chain carries TRBV5-1 and TRBJ2-1; perhaps TRBD1 as D (5 bases). V dropped 0 bases and J dropped 4 bases, with 8 bases sitting between them. The CDR3 totals 14 residues. CDR1 is SGHRS and CDR2 is YFSETQ in the germline V gene. The CDR3 sequence is CASSLDRMYNEQFF. The CDR3 DNA reads as TGCGCCAGCAGCTTGGACAGGATGTACAATGAGCAGTTCTTC.

This sequence joins TRBV4-3 and TRBJ1-2; D is unclear. The CDR3 runs to 14 residues. Per germline, CDR1 LGHNA and CDR2 YSLEER. Trimming removed 4 bases at V and 7 bases at J, with 16 bases between. CDR3 DNA sequence: TGCGCCAGCAGCCCCGGGAGACTTATTGGTGGCTACACCTTC. Its protein product is CASSPGRLIGGYTF.

The chain employs TRBV6-1 and TRBJ2-7; 7 positions agree with TRBD2. CDR1 is MNHNS and CDR2 is SASEGT in the germline V gene. V lost 0 bases and J lost 1; bases outside the gene matches: 9. The CDR3 contains 17 residues. This CDR3 reads CASSEAGGAGYSYEQYF. CDR3 nucleotides: TGTGCCAGCAGTGAAGCGGGGGGAGCGGGATATTCCTACGAGCAGTACTTC.

Only a few counts were recorded for this clone. This chain uses TRBV7-2 with TRBJ1-5, with TRBD1 identical over 7 bases. V lost 5 bases, J lost 0 bases, and 7 bases stayed unmatched. This CDR3 is built from 16 residues. Germline CDR1 reads SGHTA; CDR2 reads FQGNSA. The CDR3 region is CASSREGAFSNQPQHF. The CDR3 bases are TGTGCCAGCAGCCGCGAGGGGGCCTTTAGCAATCAGCCCCAGCATTTT.

The V and J genes are TRBV28 and TRBJ2-7; 7 nucleotides line up with TRBD2. Per the germline V gene, CDR1 is MDHEN and CDR2 is SYDVKM. V trimming: 6 bases; J trimming: 5 bases; junction bases outside the gene matches: 10. The CDR3 is made up of 14 amino acids. The CDR3 spells CASSTLRTRHEQYF. Written as DNA, the CDR3 is TGTGCCAGCAGCACTCTCCGGACTAGACACGAGCAGTACTTC. Full variable domain (outside the CDR3, taken from reference TRBV28 and TRBJ2-7): DVKVTQSSRYLVKRTGEKVFLECVQDMDHENMFWYRQDPGLGLRLIYFSYDVKMKEKGDIPEGYSVSREKKERFSLILESASTNQTSMYLCASSTLRTRHEQYFGPGTRLTVT.

V usage is TRBV30 and J usage is TRBJ2-5, with D tentatively TRBD1 (6 bases). This CDR3 spans 16 amino acids. Deletions cut 2 bases from V and 2 bases from J, with 18 bases between. Germline V gene data show CDR1 as GTSNPN and CDR2 as SVGIG (reference sequence). The DNA of the CDR3 is TGTGCCTGGAGTACGAACAGGGATGTGGGGCAAGAGACCCAGTACTTC. As protein: CAWSTNRDVGQETQYF.

This chain links TRBV28 with TRBJ2-3; 10 bases are shared with TRBD2. The CDR3 extends over 17 amino acids. Germline V CDR1 and CDR2: MDHEN, SYDVKM. V shed 4 bases, J shed 4 bases, and the junction held 11 bases outside the gene matches. CDR3 sequence: CASSSIRGLALSDTQYF. CDR3 nucleotides: TGTGCCAGCAGTTCAATACGGGGACTAGCGCTCTCAGATACGCAGTATTTT.

The rearrangement joins TRBV14 to TRBJ2-1, with 10 nucleotides matching TRBD2. CDR3 length: 15 amino acids. Germline V gives CDR1 SGHDN, CDR2 FVKESK. V was clipped by 4 bases and J by 2 bases; unmatched bases: 2. Here the CDR3 DNA reads TGTGCCAGCAGCCCAACTAGCGGGACCTACAATGAGCAGTTCTTC. Amino acid sequence: CASSPTSGTYNEQFF.

The genes are TRBV7-2 and TRBJ2-7; 13 bases align to TRBD2. The CDR3 sequence is 15 residues long. V shed 1 base, J shed 7 bases, and the junction held 4 bases outside the gene matches. Germline CDR1 SGHTA, CDR2 FQGNSA. In DNA form, the CDR3 reads TGTGCCAGCAGCTTAGGGACTAGCGGGAGCGGTGAGCAGTACTTC. It encodes CASSLGTSGSGEQYF. Full variable domain (remainder filled in from reference TRBV7-2 and TRBJ2-7): GAGVSQSPSNKVTEKGKDVELRCDPISGHTALYWYRQSLGQGLEFLIYFQGNSAPDKSGLPSDRFSAERTGGSVSTLTIQRTQQEDSAVYLCASSLGTSGSGEQYFGPGTRLTVT.

The chain carries TRBV20-1 and TRBJ2-3, with 9 bases matching TRBD2. The CDR3 is 11 amino acids. The germline V gene encodes CDR1 DFQATT and CDR2 SNEGSKA (reference sequence). The CDR3 sequence: CSVAGAGTQYF. The DNA for the CDR3 is TGCAGCGTAGCGGGAGCTGGTACGCAGTATTTT.

This chain links TRBV7-3 with TRBJ2-1, with D perhaps TRBD2 (5 bases). V gave up 4 bases and J gave up 4 bases, with 17 bases separating them. The CDR3 covers 16 residues. The germline CDR1 and CDR2 sequences are SGHTA and FQGTGA. The CDR3 coding sequence is TGTGCCAGCAGCTCCCGGACGGATCGGGGATACAATGAGCAGTTCTTC. Protein: CASSSRTDRGYNEQFF.

This clone appeared a single time. J is TRBJ1-2 and V is TRBV27; 9 bases agree with TRBD1. Trimming cost V 5 bases and J 5 bases; bases outside gene matches: 9. Germline V gene sequence: CDR1 MNHEY, CDR2 SMNVEV (reference sequence). CDR3 length equals 15 residues. In nucleotides, the CDR3 is TGTGCCAGCAGTGGTTACAGGGGGCGTGGGTATGGCTACACCTTC. As protein: CASSGYRGRGYGYTF.

The chain combines TRBV11-2 with TRBJ1-1; D gene ambiguous. The V end was cut by 5 bases, the J end by 6 bases, with 4 bases between. The germline CDR1 and CDR2 sequences are SGHAT and FQNNGV. CDR3 length equals 10 residues. CDR3 bases: TGTGCCAGCAGCCCGTCTGAAGCTTTCTTT. As protein: CASSPSEAFF.

The chain links TRBV28 to TRBJ1-5; D is perhaps TRBD1 (6 bases). The CDR3 runs to 17 residues. V lost 4 bases and J 1 base, leaving 17 bases between the germline ends. Germline CDR1 is MDHEN and CDR2 is SYDVKM. CDR3 sequence (DNA): TGTGCCAGCAGTTACCCCAACAGGGTTCGGAGCAATCAGCCCCAGCATTTT. Its translation: CASSYPNRVRSNQPQHF.

The rearrangement links TRBV6-6 to TRBJ1-2, with 9 positions matching TRBD1. Germline V lookup: CDR1 MNHNY, CDR2 SVGAGI (reference sequence). Losses at the gene ends were 0 bases for V and 13 bases for J; bases not matched to a gene: 9. The CDR3 has 14 residues. CDR3 residues: CASSYSVNRQGGTF. The DNA for the CDR3 is TGTGCCAGCAGTTACTCGGTGAACCGACAGGGGGGCACCTTC.

The CDR3 DNA follows: TGTGCCAGTAGTATGTCCCCCCCACAGGGGAACCAAGAGACCCAGTACTTC. It encodes CASSMSPPQGNQETQYF. The V call is TRBV19, the J call TRBJ2-5, with 7 bases that match TRBD1. Trimming took 3 bases from V and 0 from J; bases not matched to a gene: 10. This CDR3 region has 17 residues. The germline gives CDR1 LNHDA, CDR2 SQIVND (reference sequence).

J is TRBJ2-3 and V is TRBV6-6; 7 bases line up with TRBD1. Germline loops: CDR1 MNHNY, CDR2 SVGAGI (reference sequence). Losses at the gene ends were 6 bases for V and 4 bases for J; bases not matched to a gene: 4. The length of the CDR3 is 13 residues. This chain's CDR3 is CASRLQGPDTQYF. The CDR3 region has the DNA TGTGCCAGCAGGCTACAGGGGCCAGATACGCAGTATTTT.

This clone came up once. The chain is built from TRBV19 and TRBJ1-1; no clear D. The CDR3 is 12 residues long. In germline, CDR1 is LNHDA, CDR2 SQIVND (reference sequence). Deletions cut 5 bases from V and 3 bases from J, with 7 bases between. CDR3 loop: CASSGHHTEAFF. CDR3 DNA sequence: TGTGCCAGTAGTGGGCACCACACTGAAGCTTTCTTT.

This sequence joins TRBV7-8 and TRBJ1-1; D gene uncertain. CDR1 SGHVS and CDR2 FQNEAQ come from the germline V gene. Between the trimmed V and J ends, which lost 1 base and 3 bases, there was a span of 6 bases. The CDR3 runs to 13 residues. In DNA form, the CDR3 reads TGTGCCAGCAGCTTAGACGTGGACACTGAAGCTTTCTTT. Its translation is CASSLDVDTEAFF.